This entry lists 21 T cell receptor beta chains sequenced from one sample in a study of shared clonotypes between healthy human individuals. In the naive CD8 group, cells lacked CD45RO and were positively selected for CCR7, so terminally differentiated effector memory CD45RA+ cells were left out. Profiled with immunoSEQ multiplex PCR; TCRdb holds only in-frame clones, not every one. The table shows hundreds of thousands of clones, with approximately 92% occurring only once. Material: naive CD8+ T cells sorted from blood. The source of these receptors is a man aged 25 to 40 in good health.

The chain couples TRBV7-9 to TRBJ2-3; D is unresolved. Germline assignment: CDR1 SEHNR and CDR2 FQNEAQ (reference sequence). The ends were cut back, 1 base at V and 0 bases at J, with 8 bases in the middle. This CDR3 region has 15 residues. The CDR3 protein is CASSLDGYSTDTQYF. For the CDR3, the DNA is TGTGCCAGCAGCTTAGATGGGTATAGCACAGATACGCAGTATTTT.

The chain uses TRBV11-2 and TRBJ2-1; no reliable D call. The CDR3 is 15 residues long. The germline V and J ends were trimmed by 0 bases and 0 bases, with 6 bases remaining between them. The V gene's germline CDR1 is SGHAT and CDR2 FQNNGV. In nucleotides, the CDR3 is TGTGCCAGCAGCTTAGAAGCGACCTCCTACAATGAGCAGTTCTTC. Protein: CASSLEATSYNEQFF.

The chain joins TRBV9 to TRBJ2-3, with TRBD2 as a possible D gene (6 bases). Germline loops: CDR1 SGDLS, CDR2 YYNGEE. Trimming cost V 0 bases and J 5 bases, with 13 bases left between them. This CDR3 region has 15 residues. The CDR3 sequence: CASSVEWGRQDTQYF. The CDR3 region has the DNA TGTGCCAGCAGCGTAGAGTGGGGGAGGCAAGATACGCAGTATTTT.

This clone was found once. The chain links TRBV5-3 to TRBJ2-1; D is ambiguous. TRBV5-3 is an open reading frame whose function is uncertain. The CDR3 consists of 14 residues. Trimming shortened V by 10 bases and J by 4 bases, and 18 bases separated the two germline ends. CDR3 in DNA: TGTGCCCTTGCGGAACCAACCCGTTACAATGAGCAGTTCTTC. It is translated as CALAEPTRYNEQFF.

The J gene is TRBJ2-2, the V gene TRBV27; D perhaps matches TRBD2 (6 bases). The CDR3 consists of 18 residues. Germline V lookup: CDR1 MNHEY, CDR2 SMNVEV (reference sequence). Trimming removed 1 base at V and 2 bases at J, with 17 bases between. CDR3 bases: TGTGCCAGCAGTTTATGGCGGGATTCAAAGGGTAACACCGGGGAGCTGTTTTTT. The encoded protein is CASSLWRDSKGNTGELFF.

V is TRBV15 and J is TRBJ2-7; 8 bases line up with TRBD2. The V gene end was trimmed by 3 bases and the J gene end by 4 bases; junction bases not matched to a gene: 11. Germline CDR1 reads LNHNV; CDR2 reads YYDKDF (reference sequence). The CDR3 length is 16 residues. The CDR3 region has the DNA TGTGCCACCAGCAGCTCCTTCGGGACTAGGGCTTACGAGCAGTACTTC. The encoded protein is CATSSSFGTRAYEQYF.

The V call is TRBV4-1, the J call TRBJ2-7; possibly TRBD1 for D (6 bases). V was cut by 1 base and J by 4 bases, with 14 bases left in between. Germline V gives CDR1 MGHRA, CDR2 YSYEKL. The CDR3 sequence is 15 residues long. Written as DNA, the CDR3 is TGCGCCAGCAGCCAAGTCACCGGCAGGGGTTACGAGCAGTACTTC. Residues: CASSQVTGRGYEQYF.

J is TRBJ1-2 and V is TRBV13; TRBD1 aligns across 9 bases. V was clipped by 5 bases and J by 5 bases; unmatched bases: 12. Germline CDR1 reads PRHDT; CDR2 reads FYEKMQ (reference sequence). CDR3 length: 16 amino acids. Here the CDR3 DNA reads TGTGCCAGCAGCAGGAACAGGGGGCCCACCCTATATGGCTACACCTTC. Translation gives CASSRNRGPTLYGYTF.

DNA for the CDR3: TGTGCCAGCAGCTTTGAAGGATCTGGAAACACCATATATTTT. Translating it yields CASSFEGSGNTIYF. The rearrangement uses TRBV7-9 and TRBJ1-3, with D unresolved. This CDR3 region has 14 residues. V was trimmed by 3 bases and J by 1 base, leaving 7 bases between them. Germline CDR1 reads SEHNR; CDR2 reads FQNEAQ (reference sequence).

V and J are TRBV7-8 and TRBJ2-7; TRBD2 agrees at 10 bases. V trimming: 1 base; J trimming: 6 bases; junction bases outside the gene matches: 9. The CDR3 is made up of 16 amino acids. Germline V gives CDR1 SGHVS, CDR2 FQNEAQ. CDR3 coding DNA: TGTGCCAGCAGCTTAGAGGCTAGCGGGAGAGGGAGCGAGCAGTACTTC. Its protein product is CASSLEASGRGSEQYF.

J is TRBJ2-1 and V is TRBV7-8, with 9 bases identical to TRBD1. CDR3 size: 17 residues. Unmatched junction bases numbered 11, after V lost 5 bases and J lost 3 bases. Germline V lookup: CDR1 SGHVS, CDR2 FQNEAQ. The CDR3 sequence: CASSPWGTGGIYNEQFF. CDR3 sequence (DNA): TGTGCCAGCAGCCCGTGGGGCACAGGGGGCATCTACAATGAGCAGTTCTTC. Combining the CDR3 with reference TRBV7-8 and TRBJ2-1 gives the whole variable domain GAGVSQSPRYKVAKRGQDVALRCDPISGHVSLFWYQQALGQGPEFLTYFQNEAQLDKSGLPSDRFFAERPEGSVSTLKIQRTQQEDSAVYLCASSPWGTGGIYNEQFFGPGTRLTVL.

This chain joins TRBV28 and TRBJ1-2; TRBD1 might be the D (6 bases). Looked up from germline, CDR1 is MDHEN and CDR2 is SYDVKM. The CDR3 runs 13 residues. Trimming took off 2 bases at V and 8 bases at J, with 12 bases between the two ends. The CDR3 nucleotides read TGTGCCAGCAGTTTAGGGGGGGGCTCCGGCTACACCTTC. Its protein product is CASSLGGGSGYTF.

The rearrangement joins TRBV4-3 to TRBJ2-3; TRBD1 matches 10 bases. Germline V CDR1 and CDR2: LGHNA, YSLEER. The V and J ends lost 2 bases and 4 bases, in that order; junction bases with no gene match: 6. CDR3 length equals 16 residues. The CDR3 DNA is TGCGCCAGCAGCCAAATATGGACAGGGGGGGCAGATACGCAGTATTTT. This codes for CASSQIWTGGADTQYF.

The J gene is TRBJ2-1, the V gene TRBV10-2; 9 bases align to TRBD2. The CDR3 has 15 amino acids. Unmatched junction bases numbered 10, after V lost 4 bases and J lost 9 bases. Germline CDR1 WSHSY, CDR2 SAAADI. CDR3 in DNA: TGCGCCAGCAGTGCATTAGCGGGAGATCGGGGTGAGCAGTTCTTC. This codes for CASSALAGDRGEQFF.

This rearrangement joins TRBV27 to TRBJ1-4; no definite D call. Germline V CDR1 and CDR2: MNHEY, SMNVEV (reference sequence). Deletions cut 5 bases from V and 11 bases from J, with 12 bases between. The CDR3 has 12 amino acids. The CDR3 DNA follows: TGTGCCAGCAGTCCTTCGACCGGTAAACTGTTTTTT. Protein: CASSPSTGKLFF. The variable domain in full, with the rest retrieved from reference TRBV27 and TRBJ1-4, is EAQVTQNPRYLITVTGKKLTVTCSQNMNHEYMSWYRQDPGLGLRQIYYSMNVEVTDKGDVPEGYKVSRKEKRNFPLILESPSPNQTSLYFCASSPSTGKLFFGSGTQLSVL.

The chain joins TRBV25-1 to TRBJ1-5; no firm D call. V lost 3 bases and J 0 bases, leaving 9 bases between the germline ends. The CDR3 spans 15 residues. The germline gives CDR1 MGHDK, CDR2 SYGVNS. In nucleotides, the CDR3 is TGTGCCAGCAGTGAGTCTGGAAATAGCAATCAGCCCCAGCATTTT. It codes for CASSESGNSNQPQHF.

For the CDR3, the DNA is TGTGCCATCAGTGACCCGGGGACAGGGTACAATGAGCAGTTCTTC. Translated: CAISDPGTGYNEQFF. The V call is TRBV10-3, the J call TRBJ2-1, with 9 bases identical to TRBD1. The CDR3 loop spans 15 amino acids. The V and J ends lost 3 bases and 4 bases, in that order; junction bases with no gene match: 4. Germline V gene data show CDR1 as ENHRY and CDR2 as SYGVKD.

Only one count was recorded for this clone. The rearrangement links TRBV27 to TRBJ2-3, with a weak D call TRBD2 (5 bases). Germline values: CDR1 MNHEY, CDR2 SMNVEV (reference sequence). This CDR3 has 15 residues. The V and J ends lost 7 bases and 0 bases respectively, with 14 bases between them. DNA of the CDR3: TGTGCCAGCACTGACTACCCATATAGCACAGATACGCAGTATTTT. Its protein is CASTDYPYSTDTQYF.

The chain employs TRBV5-4 and TRBJ2-5, with 8 bases that match TRBD1. This CDR3 is built from 16 residues. CDR1 is SGHNT and CDR2 is YYREEE in the germline V gene (reference sequence). Trimming cost V 3 bases and J 2 bases; bases outside gene matches: 9. In DNA form, the CDR3 reads TGTGCCAGCAGCTCTCCAGGGGGCGGGCCTCAAGAGACCCAGTACTTC. Translated, it gives CASSSPGGGPQETQYF.

J is TRBJ2-7 and V is TRBV7-9; D possibly uses TRBD1 or TRBD2 (6 bases each). The CDR3 is 18 residues long. The germline gives CDR1 SEHNR, CDR2 FQNEAQ (reference sequence). V was trimmed by 5 bases and J by 0 bases, leaving 23 bases between them. The CDR3 DNA follows: TGTGCCAGCAGCCTAAGGGGGGCGGGGACCACGAGCTCCTACGAGCAGTACTTC. Translated: CASSLRGAGTTSSYEQYF.

The sample holds one count of this clone. This chain uses TRBV27 with TRBJ2-7; D could derive from TRBD1 or TRBD2 (5 bases each). The CDR3 runs to 16 residues. Between the trimmed V and J ends, which lost 3 bases and 2 bases, there was a span of 17 bases. Germline assignment: CDR1 MNHEY and CDR2 SMNVEV (reference sequence). CDR3 DNA: TGTGCCAGCAGTTTTTTGGACTCAGGGAATCCCTACGAGCAGTACTTC. This codes for CASSFLDSGNPYEQYF.